This T cell receptor beta chain was found in a study of T cell responses to AZD1222 COVID-19 vaccine. Overall study: Both about-4-week and about-12-week second-dose recipients were combined.

Clones were read by immunoSEQ multiplex PCR, and TCRdb kept only the in-frame ones, dropping some. The top ten clones hold 1.5% to 2% of a sample with 160,000 or so clones, approximately 90% of them seen once. With regard to this clone: What it binds is not known.

Germline V lookup: CDR1 MNHEY, CDR2 SMNVEV (reference sequence). The V end was cut by 8 bases, the J end by 3 bases, with 14 bases between. The CDR3 spans 14 residues. Study conclusions and caveats: Spike-specific TCR breadth and depth were elevated following two AZD1222 doses. In a largely white British group with more females than males, clonal diversity was possibly underestimated. Reports indicate that nearly half of spike-specific TCRs are directed at unmutated variant regions.

This sequence was found in an adult in good health. The gene calls are TRBV27 and TRBJ1-5; D unclear. The sample here was peripheral blood, taken on day 0 of AZD1222 vaccination. CDR3 loop: CASRREGYNQPQHF. CDR3 coding DNA: TGTGCCAGCCGGAGGGAAGGTTACAATCAGCCCCAGCATTTT.